This T cell receptor beta chain was found in a study of prognosis after radiotherapy for stage I lung cancer. In the study overall: The biologically effective dose of the SBRT radiotherapy was at least 100 Gy, given over 3 to 5 fractions.

There are many counts of this clonotype. The antigen is unknown. Study-wide results and caveats: TRBV and TRBJ gene usage reportedly differed between patients with and without metastases. Determination of whether the expanded TCR clones were tumor-specific was not performed.

Two-round multiplex PCR on genomic DNA was the method by which TCR beta CDR3 was amplified. With primers specific to each TRBV and TRBJ gene, the first-round PCR was performed. TCRdb re-analysed the multiplex PCR reads in MiXCR, keeping a single row per CDR3 protein. This repertoire shows tens of thousands of distinct CDR3 sequences, 35% to 45% found once; its top ten account for 55% to 70%. Looked up from germline, CDR1 is LNHDA and CDR2 is SQIVND (reference sequence). The CDR3 extends over 12 amino acids. Trimming removed 1 base from V and 8 bases from J, with 8 bases in between. Free of prior chemotherapy, radiotherapy and other malignancies, all of the patients were also node-negative on CT and PET/CT.

Specimen: PBMCs, collected before or after stereotactic body radiation therapy (not recorded which). The TCR originated in a donor aged 50 or older with non-small cell lung cancer. The chain recombines TRBV19 with TRBJ1-1; D not certain. The CDR3 protein is CASSIGGAEAFF. The CDR3 nucleotides read TGTGCCAGTAGTATAGGAGGAGCGGAAGCTTTCTTT.